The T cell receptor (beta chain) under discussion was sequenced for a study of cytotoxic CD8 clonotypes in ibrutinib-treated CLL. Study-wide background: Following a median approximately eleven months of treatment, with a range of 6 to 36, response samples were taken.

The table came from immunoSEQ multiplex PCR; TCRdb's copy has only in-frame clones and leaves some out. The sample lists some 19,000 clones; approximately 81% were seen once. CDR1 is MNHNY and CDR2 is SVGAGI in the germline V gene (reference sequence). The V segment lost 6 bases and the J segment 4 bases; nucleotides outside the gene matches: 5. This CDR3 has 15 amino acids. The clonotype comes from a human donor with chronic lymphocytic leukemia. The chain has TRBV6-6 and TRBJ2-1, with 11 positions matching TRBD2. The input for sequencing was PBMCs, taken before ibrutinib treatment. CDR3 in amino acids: CASRVAGGQYNEQFF. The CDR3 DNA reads TGTGCCAGCAGAGTAGCGGGGGGGCAATACAATGAGCAGTTCTTC.